This TCR beta chain was sequenced for a study of graft-versus-host responses after intestinal transplantation. The CDR3 totals 14 residues. Germline CDR1 and CDR2: SNHLY and FYNNEI. Trimming left V 4 bases short and J 2 bases short, with 11 bases between. Generated by immunoSEQ multiplex PCR, the TCRdb table keeps only in-frame clones and is missing some. This table holds about 26,000 clones, about 80% found once. This clone has only a few counts. The target antigen is unknown. The clonotype comes from a human donor who received an intestinal transplant. The input for sequencing was unstimulated CD4+ T cells sorted from spleen or lymph node cells, taken before intestinal transplant. The rearrangement joins TRBV2 to TRBJ2-5, with D unresolved. This CDR3 is CASSVGFSQETQYF. The CDR3 nucleotides are TGTGCCAGCAGTGTTGGGTTCTCTCAAGAGACCCAGTACTTC.